This T cell receptor (beta chain) originates from a study of cytomegalovirus exposure and HLA in healthy donors. Overall study findings and caveats: Later, an analysis found that common viral pathogens appeared to be linked with several of the most significant clusters.

The CDR3 totals 13 residues. CDR1 and CDR2 from the germline V gene are SNHLY and FYNNEI. Trimming left V 4 bases short and J 7 bases short, with 12 bases between. Donors in the study were healthy people who gave bone marrow. The PCR was carried out with 60 Vbeta primers and 13 Jbeta primers. Sequencing used immunoSEQ multiplex PCR; TCRdb keeps in-frame clones, though not all of them. The sample has 110,000 to 150,000 clones; 75% to 90% are singletons. Details on this clone: Its target is unknown.

The V gene is TRBV2, the J gene TRBJ2-3; the D is unclear. The source material was PBMCs. This TCR came from a middle-aged man in good health and CMV-seronegative. The CDR3 here is CASSGSETYTQYF. The DNA of the CDR3 is TGTGCCAGCAGTGGAAGCGAAACTTATACGCAGTATTTT.